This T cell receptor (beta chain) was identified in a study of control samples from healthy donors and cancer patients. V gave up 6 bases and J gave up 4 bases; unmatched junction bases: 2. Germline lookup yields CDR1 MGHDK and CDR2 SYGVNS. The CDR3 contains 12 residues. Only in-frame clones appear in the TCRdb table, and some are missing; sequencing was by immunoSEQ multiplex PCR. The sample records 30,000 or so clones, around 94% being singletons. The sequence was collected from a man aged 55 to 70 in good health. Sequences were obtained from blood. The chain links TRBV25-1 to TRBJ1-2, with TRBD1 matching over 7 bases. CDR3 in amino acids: CASRRGLYGYTF. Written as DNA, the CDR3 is TGTGCCAGCAGGAGGGGGCTCTATGGCTACACCTTC.